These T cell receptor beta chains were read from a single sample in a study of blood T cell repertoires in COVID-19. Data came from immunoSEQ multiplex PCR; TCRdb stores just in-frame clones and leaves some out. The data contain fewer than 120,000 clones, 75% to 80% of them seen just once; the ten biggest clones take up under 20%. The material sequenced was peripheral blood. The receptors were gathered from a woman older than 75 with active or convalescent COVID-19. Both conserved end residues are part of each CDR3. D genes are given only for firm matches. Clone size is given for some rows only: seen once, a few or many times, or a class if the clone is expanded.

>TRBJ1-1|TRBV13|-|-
TGTGCCAGCAGCCTAACAGGGAACACTGAAGCTTTCTTT
CASSLTGNTEAFF
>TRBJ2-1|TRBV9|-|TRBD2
TGTGCCAGCACCCCACTAGTGGGAGGGCCGCCGTCCTACAATGAGCAGTTCTTC
CASTPLVGGPPSYNEQFF
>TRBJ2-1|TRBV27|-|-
TGTGCCAGCAGTCCCCTTAAATCCCCAGACGGGAAACATTACAATGAGCAGTTCTTC
CASSPLKSPDGKHYNEQFF
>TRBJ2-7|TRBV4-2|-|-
TGTGCCAGCAGCCAAGATCTCAGCTACGAGCAGTACTTC
CASSQDLSYEQYF
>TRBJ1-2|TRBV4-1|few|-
TGCGCCAGCAGCCCCGGGAGGTCTAACTATGGCTACACCTTC
CASSPGRSNYGYTF
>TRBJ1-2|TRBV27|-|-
TGTGCCAGCAGTTTATTCCAGGGGAATCCCTATGGCTACACCTTC
CASSLFQGNPYGYTF
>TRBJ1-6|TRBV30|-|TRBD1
TGTGCCTGGGGAAATCCGGGGACAGGGTATAATTCACCCCTCCACTTT
CAWGNPGTGYNSPLHF
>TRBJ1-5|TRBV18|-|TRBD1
TGTGCCAGCTCACCCAGGACAGGGGCGAATCAGCCCCAGCATTTT
CASSPRTGANQPQHF
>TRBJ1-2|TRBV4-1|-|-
TGCGCCAGCAGCCAAGTGGTTCGGGACAACCTTGGCTACACCTTC
CASSQVVRDNLGYTF
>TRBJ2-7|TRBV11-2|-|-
TGTGCCAGCAGCTCGACTCCGGGAACCTACGAGCAGTACTTC
CASSSTPGTYEQYF
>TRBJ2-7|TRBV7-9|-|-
TGTGCCAGCAGCTCCGCGGGCGAGCAGTACTTC
CASSSAGEQYF
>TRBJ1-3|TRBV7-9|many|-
TGTGCCAGCAGCCGGGGGTCCTCTGGAAACACCATATATTTT
CASSRGSSGNTIYF
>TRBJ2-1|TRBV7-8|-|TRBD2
TGTGCCAGCAGCCTTCTCGGGACTAGCGAGTTCTTC
CASSLLGTSEFF
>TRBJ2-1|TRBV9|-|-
TGTGCCAGCAGCGTCACGGAGGGCTCCTACAATGAGCAGTTCTTC
CASSVTEGSYNEQFF
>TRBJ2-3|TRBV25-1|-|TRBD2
TGTGCCAGCAGTGACACGGGAGGTTCAGATACGCAGTATTTT
CASSDTGGSDTQYF
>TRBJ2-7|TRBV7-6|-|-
TGTGCCAGCAGCAAAGGGGGTTTCTCCTACGAGCAGTACTTC
CASSKGGFSYEQYF
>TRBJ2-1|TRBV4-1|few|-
TGCGCCAGCAGCCAAGATAGCGCTTTAGGCTACAATGAGCAGTTCTTC
CASSQDSALGYNEQFF
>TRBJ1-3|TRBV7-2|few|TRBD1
TGTGCCAGCAGCTTTAGGGGGACAGGGGCTGGAAACACCATATATTTT
CASSFRGTGAGNTIYF
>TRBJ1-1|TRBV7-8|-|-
TGTGCCAGCAGCATCACAGACACTGAAGCTTTCTTT
CASSITDTEAFF
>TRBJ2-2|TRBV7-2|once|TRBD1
TGTGCCAGCAGCTTAGGCACCAGGGGGCTCGGGGAGCTGTTTTTT
CASSLGTRGLGELFF
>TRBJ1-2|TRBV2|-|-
TGTGCCACTCAGAAGGAAAGGGGGTATGGCTACACCTTC
CATQKERGYGYTF
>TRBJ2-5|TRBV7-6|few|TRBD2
TGTGCCAGCAGCTTAGTCGCAGCGGGGGACCAAGAGACCCAGTACTTC
CASSLVAAGDQETQYF
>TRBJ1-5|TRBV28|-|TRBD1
TGTGCCAGCAGTTTAGGGGGGACAGGGGGCACTCAGCCCCAGCATTTT
CASSLGGTGGTQPQHF
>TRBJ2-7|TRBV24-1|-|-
TGTGCCACCAGTGATTTTGAGGAATACGAGCAGTACTTC
CATSDFEEYEQYF
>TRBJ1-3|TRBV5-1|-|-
TGCGCCAGCAGCTTGGCCCTCTCTGGAAACACCATATATTTT
CASSLALSGNTIYF
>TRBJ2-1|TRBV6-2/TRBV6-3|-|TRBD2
TGTGCCAGCAGTTTGGCGGGAGAAAATGAGCAGTTCTTC
CASSLAGENEQFF
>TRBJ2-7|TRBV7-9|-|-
TGTGCCAGCAGCTTAGTTGATCGCGCCCGGACATCCTACGAGCAGTACTTC
CASSLVDRARTSYEQYF
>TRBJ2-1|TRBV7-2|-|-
TGTGCCAGCAGCTCCCGAGCATACAATGAGCAGTTCTTC
CASSSRAYNEQFF
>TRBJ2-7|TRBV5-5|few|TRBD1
TGTGCCAGCAGCACCAAGCCGGGACAGGGGTCCTACGAGCAGTACTTC
CASSTKPGQGSYEQYF
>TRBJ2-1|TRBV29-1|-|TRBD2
TGCAGCGTTGAAGTCGGGACTAGCCTCGGCTCCTACAATGAGCAGTTCTTC
CSVEVGTSLGSYNEQFF
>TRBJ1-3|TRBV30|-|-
TGTGCCTGGAGTGCCCTGGGCACGTTCTCTGGAAACACCATATATTTT
CAWSALGTFSGNTIYF
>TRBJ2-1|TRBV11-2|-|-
TGTGCCAGCAGCTTACAGGGGTATGTGCAGTTCTTC
CASSLQGYVQFF
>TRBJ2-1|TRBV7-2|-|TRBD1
TGTGCCAGCAGCTATCGACAGGGAGCCTACAATGAGCAGTTCTTC
CASSYRQGAYNEQFF
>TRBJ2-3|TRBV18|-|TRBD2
TGTGCCAGCTCACCATATCCTAGCGGGGCCCCTTCAGATACGCAGTATTTT
CASSPYPSGAPSDTQYF
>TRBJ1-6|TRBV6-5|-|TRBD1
TGTGCCAGCAGCCAACGGACAGGGCTTTCACCCCTCCACTTT
CASSQRTGLSPLHF